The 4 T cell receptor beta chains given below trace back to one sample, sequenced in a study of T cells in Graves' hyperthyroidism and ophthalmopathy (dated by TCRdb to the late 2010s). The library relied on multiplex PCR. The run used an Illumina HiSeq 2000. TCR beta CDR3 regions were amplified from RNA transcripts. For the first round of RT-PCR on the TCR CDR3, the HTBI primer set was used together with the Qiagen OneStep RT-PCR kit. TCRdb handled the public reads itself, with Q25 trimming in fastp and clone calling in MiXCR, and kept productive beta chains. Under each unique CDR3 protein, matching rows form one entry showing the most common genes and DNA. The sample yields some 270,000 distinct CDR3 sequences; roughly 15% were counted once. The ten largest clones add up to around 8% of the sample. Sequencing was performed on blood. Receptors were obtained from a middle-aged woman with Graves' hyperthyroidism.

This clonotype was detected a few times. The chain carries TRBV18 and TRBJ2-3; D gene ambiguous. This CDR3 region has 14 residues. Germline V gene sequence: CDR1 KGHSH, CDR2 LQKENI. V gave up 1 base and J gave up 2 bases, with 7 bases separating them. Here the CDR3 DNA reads TGTGCCAGCTCACCACTTCCGACCACAGATACGCAGTATTTT. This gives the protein CASSPLPTTDTQYF.

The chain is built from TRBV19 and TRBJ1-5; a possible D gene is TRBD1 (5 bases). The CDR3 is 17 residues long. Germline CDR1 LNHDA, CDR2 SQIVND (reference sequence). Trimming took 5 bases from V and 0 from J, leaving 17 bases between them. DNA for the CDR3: TGTGCCAGTAGTTCCGCCCGGTGGGGGGATAGCAATCAGCCCCAGCATTTT. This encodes CASSSARWGDSNQPQHF.

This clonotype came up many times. CDR3 sequence: CASGLAGDTDTQYF. The CDR3 nucleotides read TGTGCCAGCGGGCTAGCGGGAGACACAGATACGCAGTATTTT. V is TRBV7-9 and J is TRBJ2-3; 10 bases fit TRBD2. CDR1 SEHNR and CDR2 FQNEAQ come from the germline V gene (reference sequence). Losses at the gene ends were 8 bases for V and 2 bases for J; bases not matched to a gene: 4. The CDR3 spans 14 residues.

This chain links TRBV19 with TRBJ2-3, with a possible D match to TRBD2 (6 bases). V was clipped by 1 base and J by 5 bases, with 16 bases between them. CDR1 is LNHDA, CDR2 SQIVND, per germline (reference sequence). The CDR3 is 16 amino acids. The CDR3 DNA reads TGTGCCAGTAGTATAGGTGGTAGCGGAGATCGAGATACGCAGTATTTT. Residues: CASSIGGSGDRDTQYF.